This T cell receptor (beta chain) was captured in a study of vaccination effects on CD4 cells after COVID-19. Libraries were prepared by immunoSEQ multiplex PCR; TCRdb keeps only in-frame clonotypes and omits some of them. The sample has some 24,000 clones, around four fifths seen once. This clone came up once. The antigen remains undetermined. In the ViraFEST assay, antigen-specific CD4+ clonotypes were identified by expansion after peptide-pool stimulation. The authors isolated CD4+ T cells after around nine days of culture. Each participant received a vaccine that was either BNT162b2 or mRNA-1273, given as two doses. The CDR3 loop spans 14 amino acids. From germline, CDR1 is SGHNT and CDR2 YENEEA. Trimming shortened V by 5 bases and J by 2 bases, and 12 bases separated the two germline ends.

This receptor was identified in a human donor who received a COVID-19 vaccine. Sequenced material: CD4+ T cells from PBMCs cultured with HCoV-NL63 spike peptides, taken after COVID-19 vaccination. The rearrangement uses TRBV11-3 and TRBJ2-5; a weak D match, TRBD1 (6 bases). The DNA for the CDR3 is TGTGCCAGCAGCCCCAAGGACAGACAAGAGACCCAGTACTTC. Amino acids: CASSPKDRQETQYF.